Listed below are T cell receptor beta chains from one sample, sequenced in a study of T cell changes during pregnancy in multiple sclerosis. Sequenced by immunoSEQ multiplex PCR; TCRdb stores in-frame clones only, minus some. The sample lists 85,000 to 130,000 clones, about 90% seen once, with 1.6% in the top ten. The sequences come from peripheral blood, collected before pregnancy. The receptors were sampled from a female donor with multiple sclerosis, enrolled in a pregnancy study. The CDR3 runs from the conserved cysteine through the conserved F or W. Fields, in order: V gene, J gene, clone size, CDR3 protein. Not all rows give a size; the values are once, few, many and, for expanded clones, a class.

>TRBV10-3|TRBJ2-7|-
CAISDQGSYEQYF
>TRBV23-1|TRBJ1-4|-
CASRPSGTEYEKLFF
>TRBV27|TRBJ2-7|-
CASSLLAGNYEQYF
>TRBV2|TRBJ1-1|-
CASSDRSESGKTEAFF
>TRBV7-2|TRBJ2-1|-
CASRKGQASYNEQFF
>TRBV19|TRBJ2-7|-
CASRQDDRTYEQYF
>TRBV19|TRBJ1-6|-
CASSIANSPLHF
>TRBV2|TRBJ2-5|-
CASRNTGTSQETQYF
>TRBV14|TRBJ1-2|-
CASSQTGTGDLRGYTF
>TRBV5-1|TRBJ2-7|once
CASSLGLAGVEQYF